Shown below are 8 T cell receptor beta chains from a single sample sequenced in a study of OX40 agonist ivuxolimab in advanced cancers. Profiled with immunoSEQ multiplex PCR; TCRdb holds only in-frame clones, not every one. The data hold tens of thousands of clones, with about 80% observed a single time. The source material was CD4+ or CD8+ T cells sorted from blood, sampled in a trial of the OX40 agonist ivuxolimab. The receptors here all came from an adult with an advanced solid tumor such as melanoma, head and neck, liver or kidney cancer.

This chain connects TRBV19 to TRBJ2-1; TRBD1 agrees at 9 bases. The V gene's germline CDR1 is LNHDA and CDR2 SQIVND (reference sequence). The CDR3 extends over 14 amino acids. V gave up 10 bases and J gave up 7 bases; unmatched junction bases: 11. The CDR3 sequence: CATGSGTGPNEQFF. CDR3 coding DNA: TGTGCCACCGGGTCGGGGACAGGGCCTAATGAGCAGTTCTTC.

The chain employs TRBV28 and TRBJ1-2; D ambiguous. The V end lost 5 bases, the J end lost 4 bases, and 8 bases lay between the germline ends. This CDR3 comprises 12 residues. CDR1 is MDHEN, CDR2 SYDVKM, per germline. Here the CDR3 reads CASSPRSYGYTF. As DNA, the CDR3 is TGTGCCAGCAGTCCCAGATCCTATGGCTACACCTTC.

CDR3 nucleotides: TGTGCCAGCACTTGGGAGGCCCCCACAGATACGCAGTATTTT. Its protein is CASTWEAPTDTQYF. The genes are TRBV6-1 and TRBJ2-3, with D possibly being TRBD2 (6 bases). Germline lookup yields CDR1 MNHNS and CDR2 SASEGT. The CDR3 extends over 14 amino acids. V shed 7 bases and J shed 2 bases, with 13 bases lying between them.

The chain links TRBV27 to TRBJ2-5, with TRBD2 matching 7 bases. V trimming: 6 bases; J trimming: 5 bases; junction bases outside the gene matches: 15. This CDR3 is built from 16 residues. CDR1 is MNHEY and CDR2 is SMNVEV in the germline V gene (reference sequence). CDR3 protein: CASSPIVWRERETQYF. In nucleotides, the CDR3 is TGTGCCAGCAGCCCAATTGTATGGCGGGAGAGGGAGACCCAGTACTTC.

The chain combines TRBV4-1 with TRBJ2-5; TRBD1 matches at 7 bases. The J call may be in error: the DNA end matches TRBJ2-7 better. There are 18 residues in the CDR3. The germline V gene encodes CDR1 MGHRA and CDR2 YSYEKL. The CDR3 DNA sequence: TGCGCCAGCAGCCAAGGGCCCCGAAAGGGGGCCATCTCCTACGAGCAGTACTTC. The encoded protein is CASSQGPRKGAISYEQYF.

This chain connects TRBV28 to TRBJ2-7; 11 bases fit TRBD2. The CDR3 is 16 amino acids. V gave up 6 bases and J gave up 2 bases; unmatched junction bases: 9. Germline CDR1 is MDHEN and CDR2 is SYDVKM. The CDR3 DNA sequence: TGTGCCAGCAGCCGCCCGGTAGCGGGAGGGACCTACGAGCAGTACTTC. Its translation is CASSRPVAGGTYEQYF.

This sequence joins TRBV7-2 and TRBJ2-1, with TRBD1 matching 8 bases. Germline V CDR1 and CDR2: SGHTA, FQGNSA. The CDR3 runs to 19 residues. V lost 2 bases to trimming and J lost 1 base; unmatched junction nucleotides: 13. CDR3 loop: CASSLRGPETGESYNEQFF. CDR3 DNA: TGTGCCAGCAGCTTAAGAGGACCCGAGACAGGGGAATCCTACAATGAGCAGTTCTTC.

The V gene is TRBV6-7, the J gene TRBJ2-7, with no clear D. TRBV6-7 counts as an open reading frame of uncertain function. The CDR3 length is 11 residues. The V and J ends lost 5 bases and 0 bases respectively, with 2 bases between them. The CDR3 region is CASSPSYEQYF. DNA for the CDR3: TGTGCCAGCAGTCCCTCCTACGAGCAGTACTTC.